The 22 T cell receptor beta chains reported below all come from one sample, sequenced in a study of PD-L1 blockade in urothelial cancer. Described time point: pretreatment peripheral blood. The assay was immunoSEQ multiplex PCR, and TCRdb's table has in-frame clones only and misses some. Here the sample spans tens of thousands of clones, roughly 79% being singletons. The starting material was PBMCs, obtained around atezolizumab (anti-PD-L1) treatment. The receptors were gathered from a man in his 70s with urothelial cancer.

The chain uses TRBV5-4 and TRBJ2-5; no clear D gene. Germline-derived CDR1 and CDR2 are SGHNT and YYREEE (reference sequence). CDR3 length: 14 amino acids. The V end was cut by 0 bases, the J end by 4 bases, with 10 bases between. The CDR3 DNA sequence: TGTGCCAGCAGCTTGGGACATAACTTAGAGACCCAGTACTTC. Translated: CASSLGHNLETQYF.

About this clone itself: An end of the junction does not agree with germline; a read error may underlie this. The chain recombines TRBV5-1 with TRBJ1-1; possibly TRBD1 for D (6 bases). This CDR3 comprises 17 residues. CDR1 is SGHRS, CDR2 YFSETQ, per germline. CDR3 sequence reads: CASSGVGGGRGNTEAFF. CDR3 nucleotides: TGCGCTAGCAGCGGGGTGGGGGGGGGCCGAGGGAACACTGAAGCTTTCTTT.

In its sample, this clone was seen once. V and J are TRBV5-4 and TRBJ2-7, with TRBD2 matching 7 bases. Trimming took 4 bases from V and 3 from J; bases not matched to a gene: 7. The CDR3 sequence is 14 residues long. From germline, CDR1 is SGHNT and CDR2 YYREEE (reference sequence). CDR3 nucleotides: TGTGCCAGCAGCATAGCGGGTGATTTCTACGAGCAGTACTTC. This encodes CASSIAGDFYEQYF.

This chain connects TRBV19 to TRBJ2-7; 7 nucleotides align to TRBD1. In germline, CDR1 is LNHDA, CDR2 SQIVND (reference sequence). This CDR3 contains 14 residues. J lost 0 bases, V lost 5 bases, and 4 bases had no gene match. CDR3 region: CASSQTGVSYEQYF. In DNA, the CDR3 is TGTGCCAGTAGTCAAACAGGGGTCTCCTACGAGCAGTACTTC.

The genes are TRBV5-1 and TRBJ1-2; D may be TRBD1 (6 bases). This CDR3 has 12 residues. Trimming left V 2 bases short and J 6 bases short, with 8 bases between. Germline values: CDR1 SGHRS, CDR2 YFSETQ. CDR3 residues: CASSLAGDGYTF. CDR3 DNA: TGCGCCAGCAGCTTAGCAGGGGATGGCTACACCTTC. The whole variable domain, remainder taken from reference TRBV5-1 and TRBJ1-2, is KAGVTQTPRYLIKTRGQQVTLSCSPISGHRSVSWYQQTPGQGLQFLFEYFSETQRNKGNFPGRFSGRQFSNSRSEMNVSTLELGDSALYLCASSLAGDGYTFGSGTRLTVV.

The V gene is TRBV9, the J gene TRBJ2-5, with TRBD2 matching over 8 bases. The CDR3 is 17 amino acids. The V gene's germline CDR1 is SGDLS and CDR2 YYNGEE. Trimming took 4 bases from V and 1 from J; bases not matched to a gene: 12. CDR3 protein: CASSPSGGGGPQETQYF. The CDR3 DNA sequence: TGTGCCAGCAGCCCGAGCGGAGGCGGGGGGCCCCAAGAGACCCAGTACTTC.

The chain carries TRBV19 and TRBJ1-5, with TRBD1 as a possible D gene (5 bases). V lost 5 bases and J lost 3, with 14 bases in between. This CDR3 region has 15 residues. Germline-derived CDR1 and CDR2 are LNHDA and SQIVND (reference sequence). The CDR3 DNA sequence: TGTGCCAGTAGTTCGCCCGACAGTAACAATCAGCCCCAGCATTTT. It translates to CASSSPDSNNQPQHF.

J is TRBJ2-1 and V is TRBV5-1; 7 bases align to TRBD2. V lost 3 bases and J lost 0; bases outside the gene matches: 3. The CDR3 runs 15 residues. CDR1 is SGHRS, CDR2 YFSETQ, per germline. The CDR3 DNA reads as TGCGCCAGCAGCTGGGGGGGAAGCTCCTACAATGAGCAGTTCTTC. Its protein is CASSWGGSSYNEQFF.

V is TRBV30 and J is TRBJ2-6; tentatively, D is TRBD2 (6 bases). Germline CDR1 reads GTSNPN; CDR2 reads SVGIG (reference sequence). Trimming shortened V by 4 bases and J by 0 bases, and 10 bases separated the two germline ends. The CDR3 is 15 residues long. Here the CDR3 reads CAWMREDSGANVLTF. The CDR3 DNA reads as TGTGCCTGGATGCGGGAAGACTCTGGGGCCAACGTCCTGACTTTC.

The rearrangement uses TRBV29-1 and TRBJ2-1; weak D call: TRBD2 (6 bases). Germline V lookup: CDR1 SQVTM, CDR2 ANQGSEA. V lost 8 bases to trimming and J lost 6 bases, with 17 bases between them. This CDR3 is built from 13 residues. CDR3 bases: TGCAGCCAATCGCGGAGGGGCCCCAATGAGCAGTTCTTC. It translates to CSQSRRGPNEQFF.

The count of this clone is one. The chain uses TRBV5-1 and TRBJ2-1, with D possibly TRBD1 on 6 matching bases. The germline V and J ends were trimmed by 0 bases and 14 bases, with 9 bases remaining between them. This CDR3 region has 11 residues. Germline CDR1 is SGHRS and CDR2 is YFSETQ. The CDR3 coding sequence is TGCGCCAGCAGCTTGGCTCAGGGGAAGTTCTTC. Residues: CASSLAQGKFF.

This chain links TRBV4-3 with TRBJ1-1; a weak D match, TRBD1 (6 bases). The CDR3 is 15 amino acids. Deletions cut 0 bases from V and 6 bases from J, with 14 bases between. CDR1 LGHNA and CDR2 YSLEER come from the germline V gene. CDR3 bases: TGCGCCAGCAGCCAAGAACTGGGGGCGAATTCTGAAGCTTTCTTT. This translates into CASSQELGANSEAFF.

This clone was detected a few times. The J gene is TRBJ2-3, the V gene TRBV10-1; a weak D match, TRBD2 (5 bases). V gave up 0 bases and J gave up 3 bases, with 7 bases separating them. The CDR3 spans 14 residues. The germline V gene encodes CDR1 WNHNN and CDR2 SYGVQD (reference sequence). CDR3 bases: TGCGCCAGCAGTGAGTCCGAGGGTACAGATACGCAGTATTTT. Translation: CASSESEGTDTQYF.

CDR3 sequence (DNA): TGTGCCAGCAGCGTAGCTCGAGGATCTGGGGCCAACGTCCTGACTTTC. Translated: CASSVARGSGANVLTF. V gene TRBV9 combines with J gene TRBJ2-6; D remains unclear. V gave up 0 bases and J gave up 1 base, with 8 bases separating them. This CDR3 comprises 16 residues. CDR1 SGDLS and CDR2 YYNGEE come from the germline V gene.

The V and J genes are TRBV5-1 and TRBJ1-1; D is ambiguous. Germline CDR1 is SGHRS and CDR2 is YFSETQ. V lost 0 bases and J 0 bases, leaving 9 bases between the germline ends. The CDR3 sequence is 15 residues long. CDR3 amino acids: CASSLGHVLNTEAFF. The CDR3 DNA follows: TGCGCCAGCAGCTTGGGGCACGTTTTGAACACTGAAGCTTTCTTT.

This chain connects TRBV6-5 to TRBJ2-2; the D is unclear. The CDR3 sequence is 14 residues long. V lost 6 bases and J lost 0, with 8 bases in between. Germline loops: CDR1 MNHEY, CDR2 SVGAGI. CDR3 protein: CASSVSSNTGELFF. The CDR3 coding sequence is TGTGCCAGCAGCGTATCCTCGAACACCGGGGAGCTGTTTTTT.

The chain has TRBV5-1 and TRBJ2-3; 10 nucleotides match TRBD2. The V gene end was trimmed by 3 bases and the J gene end by 4 bases; junction bases not matched to a gene: 5. The CDR3 runs to 15 residues. Per germline, CDR1 SGHRS and CDR2 YFSETQ. CDR3 sequence (DNA): TGCGCCAGCAGCTCCGGGACTAGCGAGGCAGATACGCAGTATTTT. Translation: CASSSGTSEADTQYF.

The rearrangement joins TRBV7-3 to TRBJ1-2, with TRBD1 matching over 10 bases. The CDR3 contains 13 residues. Trimming at V came to 5 bases and at J to 10 bases, leaving 7 bases not matched to a gene. CDR1 is SGHTA, CDR2 FQGTGA, per germline. CDR3: CASSTSTGGDYTF. The CDR3 bases are TGTGCCAGCAGCACCTCGACAGGGGGCGACTACACCTTC. The whole variable domain, remainder taken from reference TRBV7-3 and TRBJ1-2, is GAGVSQTPSNKVTEKGKYVELRCDPISGHTALYWYRQSLGQGPEFLIYFQGTGAADDSGLPNDRFFAVRPEGSVSTLKIQRTERGDSAVYLCASSTSTGGDYTFGSGTRLTVV.

This chain uses TRBV7-6 with TRBJ2-5; 7 bases fit TRBD1. Germline trimming cut 5 bases from V and 5 bases from J; bases unmatched to any gene: 11. This CDR3 contains 15 residues. Germline V gene sequence: CDR1 SGHVS, CDR2 FNYEAQ. CDR3 in DNA: TGTGCCAGCAGCACAAAGACAGGGTTAGGCGAGACCCAGTACTTC. This sequence encodes CASSTKTGLGETQYF.

The J gene is TRBJ2-2, the V gene TRBV5-1; possible D gene TRBD1, 6 bases. This CDR3 is built from 16 residues. Per germline, CDR1 SGHRS and CDR2 YFSETQ. V dropped 4 bases and J dropped 6 bases, with 19 bases sitting between them. For the CDR3, the DNA is TGCGCCAGCAGCAAACCGGGACAATCGAGCGCCGGGGAGCTGTTTTTT. Translated: CASSKPGQSSAGELFF.

Comment on this clone: This sample also contains other DNA sequences that code for the same CDR3. V is TRBV19 and J is TRBJ1-5; possibly TRBD1 for D (5 bases). Germline V gene sequence: CDR1 LNHDA, CDR2 SQIVND (reference sequence). The germline V and J ends were trimmed by 2 bases and 6 bases, with 8 bases remaining between them. The CDR3 runs 13 residues. The CDR3: CASSIQGRQPQHF. CDR3 DNA sequence: TGTGCCAGTAGTATACAGGGCCGTCAGCCCCAGCATTTT. Full variable domain (remainder filled in from reference TRBV19 and TRBJ1-5): DGGITQSPKYLFRKEGQNVTLSCEQNLNHDAMYWYRQDPGQGLRLIYYSQIVNDFQKGDIAEGYSVSREKKESFPLTVTSAQKNPTAFYLCASSIQGRQPQHFGDGTRLSIL.

The chain couples TRBV6-7 to TRBJ2-6, with 9 bases lining up with TRBD1. TRBV6-7 is an ORF; its function is uncertain. V was pared by 7 bases and J by 0 bases, with 7 bases of the junction left unmatched. This CDR3 has 17 residues. For the CDR3, the DNA is TGTGCCAGCAACTCTGGGACAGGGAGCTCTGGGGCCAACGTCCTGACTTTC. It translates to CASNSGTGSSGANVLTF.